This T cell receptor beta chain was retrieved from a study of regulatory T cells in long-lasting Graves disease. General study findings and limits: Persistent disease showed a preference for TRBV28, TRBJ1-2 and TRBJ2-5. Sharing of public clonotypes was greater in persistent patients (2,741) than in new patients (about 970).

CDR3 regions were amplified by Arm-PCR using iRepertoire HTBI primers to build TCR beta libraries. TCRdb used MiXCR to reprocess the multiplex PCR reads, holding one entry per CDR3 protein. The sample contains hundreds of thousands of distinct CDR3 sequences, 15% to 18% of which appear only once. Indicated time point: newly diagnosed GD, antithyroid drugs for less than 3 months. RNA extracted from PBMCs served as the sequencing template. Comments on this clonotype: The antigen remains unidentified.

Looked up from germline, CDR1 is SGHTA and CDR2 is FQGTGA. The CDR3 is 15 amino acids. This clonotype was sampled from a female donor with Graves disease. Sequenced material: peripheral blood mononuclear cells (PBMCs), taken at new diagnosis, from a patient treated with antithyroid drugs. The rearrangement uses TRBV7-3 and TRBJ2-3, with D perhaps matching TRBD1 (7 bases). The last part of the DNA fits TRBJ2-5 better; the J call may be wrong. The CDR3 DNA follows: TGTGCCAGCAGCTTATTCCAGGGGGGAGTAGAGACCCAGTACTTC. It codes for CASSLFQGGVETQYF.